This T cell receptor (beta chain) was sequenced in a study of early T cells in non-severe SARS-CoV-2 infection. Individual cDNA molecules received unique molecular identifiers. TCRdb re-analysed the 5' RACE reads in MiXCR, keeping a single row per CDR3 protein. The sample has 100,000 to 120,000 distinct CDR3 sequences; over 10% are singletons. Trimming removed 5 bases from V and 6 bases from J, with 19 bases in between. The CDR3 consists of 15 residues. CDR1 is LNHDA, CDR2 SQIVND, per germline (reference sequence). This clonotype was observed a few times. The TCR originated in an adult who was a healthcare worker with PCR-confirmed SARS-CoV-2 infection or an uninfected control (not recorded which). The V and J genes are TRBV19 and TRBJ1-2; D is unclear. This specimen consisted of whole blood, obtained at baseline. The CDR3: CASSPPITGIHGYTF. The CDR3 nucleotides read TGTGCCAGTAGTCCACCCATAACGGGGATCCATGGCTACACCTTC.